Presented here are 29 T cell receptor beta chains from one specimen sequenced in a study of technical replicates of blood from a handful of donors. The repertoire was sequenced with immunoSEQ multiplex PCR; TCRdb's copy has only in-frame clones and lacks some. Of tens of thousands of clones detected, roughly 96% appear once; the ten largest clones hold nearly 0.2%. The sample was T cells isolated from PBMCs. Receptors originate from a human donor in good health.

The V gene is TRBV9, the J gene TRBJ1-5, with D perhaps TRBD1 (6 bases). Deletions cut 0 bases from V and 6 bases from J, with 10 bases between. CDR1 is SGDLS and CDR2 is YYNGEE in the germline V gene. This CDR3 is 14 amino acids long. The CDR3 DNA sequence: TGTGCCAGCAGCGTAGGACAGGCATCTCAGCCCCAGCATTTT. Protein: CASSVGQASQPQHF. Based on the CDR3 plus reference TRBV9 and TRBJ1-5, the full variable domain is DSGVTQTPKHLITATGQRVTLRCSPRSGDLSVYWYQQSLDQGLQFLIQYYNGEERAKGNILERFSAQQFPDLHSELNLSSLELGDSALYFCASSVGQASQPQHFGDGTRLSIL.

V gene TRBV5-1 combines with J gene TRBJ2-3, with 11 bases that match TRBD2. Germline V gene sequence: CDR1 SGHRS, CDR2 YFSETQ. This CDR3 spans 15 amino acids. After removal of 4 bases from V and 2 bases from J, the junction contained 3 bases not matched to a gene. CDR3: CASSVGLAVTDTQYF. The CDR3 region has the DNA TGCGCCAGCAGCGTGGGACTAGCGGTCACAGATACGCAGTATTTT.

This chain connects TRBV18 to TRBJ2-7; 8 bases line up with TRBD2. CDR1 is KGHSH and CDR2 is LQKENI in the germline V gene. The CDR3 runs to 15 residues. V trimming: 3 bases; J trimming: 0 bases; junction bases outside the gene matches: 4. CDR3 in amino acids: CASSPRGGSSYEQYF. CDR3 DNA sequence: TGTGCCAGCTCACCCCGGGGGGGCAGCTCCTACGAGCAGTACTTC.

The V gene is TRBV9, the J gene TRBJ2-1; perhaps TRBD2 as D (5 bases). V was pared by 2 bases and J by 2 bases, with 5 bases between. The CDR3 has 13 residues. The V gene's germline CDR1 is SGDLS and CDR2 YYNGEE. The CDR3 DNA sequence: TGTGCCAGCAGCGTCGGGGCCTACAATGAGCAGTTCTTC. This gives the protein CASSVGAYNEQFF.

The chain combines TRBV9 with TRBJ1-2, with a tentative D call TRBD1 (6 bases). Germline CDR1 SGDLS, CDR2 YYNGEE. V dropped 0 bases and J dropped 6 bases, with 12 bases sitting between them. The CDR3 extends over 14 amino acids. CDR3 loop: CASSVDRTANGYTF. CDR3 nucleotide sequence: TGTGCCAGCAGCGTAGATCGGACAGCGAATGGCTACACCTTC.

CDR3 loop: CASSLVSRDRRDEQYF. The CDR3 DNA is TGCGCCAGCAGCTTGGTCTCCCGGGACAGAAGGGACGAGCAGTACTTC. The rearrangement uses TRBV5-1 and TRBJ2-7, with 7 bases fitting TRBD1. V gave up 0 bases and J gave up 5 bases; unmatched junction bases: 11. This CDR3 is built from 16 residues. The V gene's germline CDR1 is SGHRS and CDR2 YFSETQ. The full variable domain, completed using reference TRBV5-1 and TRBJ2-7, is KAGVTQTPRYLIKTRGQQVTLSCSPISGHRSVSWYQQTPGQGLQFLFEYFSETQRNKGNFPGRFSGRQFSNSRSEMNVSTLELGDSALYLCASSLVSRDRRDEQYFGPGTRLTVT.

The rearrangement joins TRBV5-1 to TRBJ2-3; 7 nucleotides agree with TRBD1. CDR3 length: 15 residues. From germline, CDR1 is SGHRS and CDR2 YFSETQ. Trimming at V came to 3 bases and at J to 6 bases, leaving 10 bases not matched to a gene. The chain's CDR3 is CASSSDRTSGDTQYF. CDR3 sequence (DNA): TGCGCCAGCAGCTCGGACAGGACCTCGGGGGATACGCAGTATTTT.

The gene calls are TRBV6-5 and TRBJ2-7; D is ambiguous. This CDR3 has 14 residues. Trimming took 4 bases from V and 0 from J, leaving 10 bases between them. Per the germline V gene, CDR1 is MNHEY and CDR2 is SVGAGI. CDR3 residues: CASSFSESSYEQYF. The DNA for the CDR3 is TGTGCCAGCAGTTTTTCAGAAAGCTCCTACGAGCAGTACTTC.

The V call is TRBV5-4, the J call TRBJ2-3; 9 nucleotides line up with TRBD2. The CDR3 contains 16 residues. With 3 bases clipped from V and 2 bases from J, the junction kept 7 bases outside the gene matches. CDR1 and CDR2 (germline): SGHNT, YYREEE (reference sequence). DNA of the CDR3: TGTGCCAGCAGCTGGGGACTAGCCGGTTCCACAGATACGCAGTATTTT. This encodes CASSWGLAGSTDTQYF.

The chain links TRBV4-1 to TRBJ1-6; 7 nucleotides match TRBD1. The CDR3 contains 14 residues. The V gene's germline CDR1 is MGHRA and CDR2 YSYEKL. Trimming at V came to 4 bases and at J to 7 bases, leaving 4 bases not matched to a gene. As DNA, the CDR3 is TGCGCCAGCAGCCCACCGGGACAGAATTCACCCCTCCACTTT. Amino acids: CASSPPGQNSPLHF.

This clone was seen once. The rearrangement links TRBV5-1 to TRBJ2-7; TRBD1 agrees at 10 bases. The germline V gene encodes CDR1 SGHRS and CDR2 YFSETQ. Trimming took 0 bases from V and 6 from J; bases not matched to a gene: 3. The CDR3 loop spans 14 amino acids. CDR3 region: CASSLGDRGGEQYF. The CDR3 DNA follows: TGCGCCAGCAGCTTGGGGGACAGGGGTGGCGAGCAGTACTTC.

The gene calls are TRBV4-1 and TRBJ2-7; weak D call: TRBD2 (6 bases). The CDR3 runs 14 residues. Trimming removed 4 bases from V and 2 bases from J, with 12 bases in between. Germline values: CDR1 MGHRA, CDR2 YSYEKL. The CDR3 DNA sequence: TGCGCCAGCAGCCGTAGCGGAGGCCCCTACGAGCAGTACTTC. Protein: CASSRSGGPYEQYF.

V and J are TRBV6-5 and TRBJ1-2, with a weak D call TRBD1 (6 bases). V shed 2 bases and J shed 13 bases, with 26 bases lying between them. CDR1 is MNHEY, CDR2 SVGAGI, per germline. The CDR3 has 16 amino acids. The CDR3 reads CASSYLISGTPVGGTF. The DNA of the CDR3 is TGTGCCAGCAGTTACCTAATCTCCGGGACACCAGTCGGTGGCACCTTC.

This chain joins TRBV11-2 and TRBJ2-7; D unresolved. Trimming took 5 bases from V and 3 from J, leaving 5 bases between them. Germline V gene sequence: CDR1 SGHAT, CDR2 FQNNGV. CDR3 size: 11 residues. CDR3 amino acids: CASSPYYEQYF. The CDR3 DNA reads TGTGCCAGCAGCCCGTACTACGAGCAGTACTTC. The full variable domain, rest sourced from reference TRBV11-2 and TRBJ2-7, is EAGVAQSPRYKIIEKRQSVAFWCNPISGHATLYWYQQILGQGPKLLIQFQNNGVVDDSQLPKDRFSAERLKGVDSTLKIQPAKLEDSAVYLCASSPYYEQYFGPGTRLTVT.

CDR3 DNA: TGTGCCAGCAGTTACTCGATACGGAGGGGATTAGGCATTCAGTACTTC. Encoded protein: CASSYSIRRGLGIQYF. This chain connects TRBV6-5 to TRBJ2-4, with D perhaps matching TRBD2 (6 bases). The V and J ends lost 0 bases and 9 bases respectively, with 18 bases between them. CDR1 is MNHEY, CDR2 SVGAGI, per germline. This CDR3 spans 16 amino acids.

This sequence joins TRBV28 and TRBJ1-4; 7 bases are shared with TRBD1. From germline, CDR1 is MDHEN and CDR2 SYDVKM. Germline trimming cut 3 bases from V and 4 bases from J; bases unmatched to any gene: 8. This CDR3 comprises 16 residues. The CDR3: CASSFLQGKLNEKLFF. CDR3 bases: TGTGCCAGCAGTTTCCTACAGGGGAAACTTAATGAAAAACTGTTTTTT.

V is TRBV29-1 and J is TRBJ2-7, with TRBD2 matching 10 bases. Germline values: CDR1 SQVTM, CDR2 ANQGSEA. V lost 1 base, J lost 0 bases, and 6 bases stayed unmatched. The CDR3 has 16 amino acids. CDR3: CSVEVGLAGDSYEQYF. The DNA for the CDR3 is TGCAGCGTTGAAGTTGGGCTAGCGGGAGACTCCTACGAGCAGTACTTC.

The chain recombines TRBV27 with TRBJ2-1, with D uncertain. V lost 2 bases and J lost 2, with 4 bases in between. The length of the CDR3 is 13 residues. Per the germline V gene, CDR1 is MNHEY and CDR2 is SMNVEV (reference sequence). In DNA form, the CDR3 reads TGTGCCAGCAGTTTACGTCCCTACAATGAGCAGTTCTTC. Translated, it gives CASSLRPYNEQFF.

The V and J genes are TRBV6-1 and TRBJ1-2, with 7 bases fitting TRBD1. Germline CDR1 reads MNHNS; CDR2 reads SASEGT. This CDR3 has 14 residues. With 6 bases clipped from V and 7 bases from J, the junction kept 11 bases outside the gene matches. The CDR3 coding sequence is TGTGCCAGCAGGGACCCAGACAGGGAGAGTGGCTACACCTTC. It encodes CASRDPDRESGYTF.

The rearrangement joins TRBV7-2 to TRBJ1-2; 7 bases fit TRBD1. V lost 6 bases and J lost 7; bases outside the gene matches: 11. Looked up from germline, CDR1 is SGHTA and CDR2 is FQGNSA. The CDR3 runs 14 residues. In DNA, the CDR3 is TGTGCCAGCAGTTCAGGGACAGATTCTATTGGCTACACCTTC. It yields the protein CASSSGTDSIGYTF.

The rearrangement links TRBV7-2 to TRBJ2-5; D ambiguous. CDR3 length: 12 amino acids. Trimming took off 5 bases at V and 6 bases at J, with 10 bases between the two ends. CDR1 SGHTA and CDR2 FQGNSA come from the germline V gene. DNA of the CDR3: TGTGCCAGCAGCGAACCGGTTAAGACCCAGTACTTC. Encoded protein: CASSEPVKTQYF.

This rearrangement joins TRBV15 to TRBJ1-4; D remains unclear. The CDR3 is made up of 15 amino acids. The V gene lost 0 bases and the J gene lost 7 bases, with 12 bases spanning the gap. The germline gives CDR1 LNHNV, CDR2 YYDKDF (reference sequence). CDR3 DNA: TGTGCCACCAGCAGAGAGAAGTCCACGAGTGAAAAACTGTTTTTT. It specifies CATSREKSTSEKLFF. Based on the CDR3 plus reference TRBV15 and TRBJ1-4, the full variable domain is DAMVIQNPRYQVTQFGKPVTLSCSQTLNHNVMYWYQQKSSQAPKLLFHYYDKDFNNEADTPDNFQSRRPNTSFCFLDIRSPGLGDTAMYLCATSREKSTSEKLFFGSGTQLSVL.

This chain uses TRBV6-1 with TRBJ2-6, with D possibly TRBD1 on 6 matching bases. The V end was cut by 5 bases, the J end by 2 bases, with 10 bases between. Germline V CDR1 and CDR2: MNHNS, SASEGT. The CDR3 spans 15 residues. In DNA, the CDR3 is TGTGCCAGCAGTCCTCAGGGGACTGGGGCCAACGTCCTGACTTTC. Translated, it gives CASSPQGTGANVLTF.

With respect to this clone: One end of the junction is discordant with germline, which a read error may explain. The genes are TRBV29-1 and TRBJ2-3; TRBD1 aligns across 7 bases. CDR3 length: 13 amino acids. CDR1 SQVTM and CDR2 ANQGSEA come from the germline V gene. The CDR3 region has the DNA TGCAGCTTTAGCCGGGACAGCCCAGACACGCAGTATTTT. Its protein is CSFSRDSPDTQYF.

This chain links TRBV5-1 with TRBJ2-2; TRBD1 aligns across 9 bases. Germline CDR1 reads SGHRS; CDR2 reads YFSETQ. The CDR3 totals 15 residues. The junction had 3 bases not matched to a gene; V was cut back by 2 bases and J by 4 bases. The CDR3 loop is CASSLTGGTTGELFF. In nucleotides, the CDR3 is TGCGCCAGCAGCTTAACAGGGGGCACCACCGGGGAGCTGTTTTTT.

V is TRBV19 and J is TRBJ1-1, with 7 nucleotides matching TRBD1. CDR1 is LNHDA and CDR2 is SQIVND in the germline V gene (reference sequence). The V segment lost 6 bases and the J segment 1 base; nucleotides outside the gene matches: 14. The length of the CDR3 is 17 residues. CDR3 region: CASRNPPGTETNTEAFF. CDR3 nucleotides: TGTGCCAGTAGGAATCCCCCGGGGACAGAGACGAACACTGAAGCTTTCTTT.

The V gene is TRBV25-1, the J gene TRBJ1-3; the D gene is possibly TRBD1 (5 bases). In germline, CDR1 is MGHDK, CDR2 SYGVNS. CDR3 length: 14 amino acids. V gave up 2 bases and J gave up 4 bases, with 9 bases separating them. The CDR3: CASSEGGGGNTIYF. The CDR3 nucleotides read TGTGCCAGCAGTGAAGGGGGAGGCGGAAACACCATATATTTT. Using reference TRBV25-1 and TRBJ1-3 for the parts outside the CDR3, the full variable domain is EADIYQTPRYLVIGTGKKITLECSQTMGHDKMYWYQQDPGMELHLIHYSYGVNSTEKGDLSSESTVSRIRTEHFPLTLESARPSHTSQYLCASSEGGGGNTIYFGEGSWLTVV.

The genes are TRBV19 and TRBJ2-3, with D maybe TRBD1 (8 bases). V was clipped by 2 bases and J by 4 bases, with 13 bases between them. The CDR3 is 15 amino acids. Germline values: CDR1 LNHDA, CDR2 SQIVND (reference sequence). The CDR3 reads CASSIQGAGADTQYF. CDR3 in DNA: TGTGCCAGTAGTATACAGGGGGCGGGGGCAGATACGCAGTATTTT.

The chain carries TRBV7-9 and TRBJ1-4; D may be TRBD1 (6 bases). Per the germline V gene, CDR1 is SEHNR and CDR2 is FQNEAQ (reference sequence). The CDR3 totals 15 residues. Trimming stripped 3 bases from V and 0 bases from J, with 8 bases between. The CDR3 sequence: CASSFDRPTNEKLFF. The CDR3 DNA sequence: TGTGCCAGCAGCTTTGACAGGCCAACTAATGAAAAACTGTTTTTT. The whole variable domain, filled in from reference TRBV7-9 and TRBJ1-4, reads DTGVSQNPRHKITKRGQNVTFRCDPISEHNRLYWYRQTLGQGPEFLTYFQNEAQLEKSRLLSDRFSAERPKGSFSTLEIQRTEQGDSAMYLCASSFDRPTNEKLFFGSGTQLSVL.